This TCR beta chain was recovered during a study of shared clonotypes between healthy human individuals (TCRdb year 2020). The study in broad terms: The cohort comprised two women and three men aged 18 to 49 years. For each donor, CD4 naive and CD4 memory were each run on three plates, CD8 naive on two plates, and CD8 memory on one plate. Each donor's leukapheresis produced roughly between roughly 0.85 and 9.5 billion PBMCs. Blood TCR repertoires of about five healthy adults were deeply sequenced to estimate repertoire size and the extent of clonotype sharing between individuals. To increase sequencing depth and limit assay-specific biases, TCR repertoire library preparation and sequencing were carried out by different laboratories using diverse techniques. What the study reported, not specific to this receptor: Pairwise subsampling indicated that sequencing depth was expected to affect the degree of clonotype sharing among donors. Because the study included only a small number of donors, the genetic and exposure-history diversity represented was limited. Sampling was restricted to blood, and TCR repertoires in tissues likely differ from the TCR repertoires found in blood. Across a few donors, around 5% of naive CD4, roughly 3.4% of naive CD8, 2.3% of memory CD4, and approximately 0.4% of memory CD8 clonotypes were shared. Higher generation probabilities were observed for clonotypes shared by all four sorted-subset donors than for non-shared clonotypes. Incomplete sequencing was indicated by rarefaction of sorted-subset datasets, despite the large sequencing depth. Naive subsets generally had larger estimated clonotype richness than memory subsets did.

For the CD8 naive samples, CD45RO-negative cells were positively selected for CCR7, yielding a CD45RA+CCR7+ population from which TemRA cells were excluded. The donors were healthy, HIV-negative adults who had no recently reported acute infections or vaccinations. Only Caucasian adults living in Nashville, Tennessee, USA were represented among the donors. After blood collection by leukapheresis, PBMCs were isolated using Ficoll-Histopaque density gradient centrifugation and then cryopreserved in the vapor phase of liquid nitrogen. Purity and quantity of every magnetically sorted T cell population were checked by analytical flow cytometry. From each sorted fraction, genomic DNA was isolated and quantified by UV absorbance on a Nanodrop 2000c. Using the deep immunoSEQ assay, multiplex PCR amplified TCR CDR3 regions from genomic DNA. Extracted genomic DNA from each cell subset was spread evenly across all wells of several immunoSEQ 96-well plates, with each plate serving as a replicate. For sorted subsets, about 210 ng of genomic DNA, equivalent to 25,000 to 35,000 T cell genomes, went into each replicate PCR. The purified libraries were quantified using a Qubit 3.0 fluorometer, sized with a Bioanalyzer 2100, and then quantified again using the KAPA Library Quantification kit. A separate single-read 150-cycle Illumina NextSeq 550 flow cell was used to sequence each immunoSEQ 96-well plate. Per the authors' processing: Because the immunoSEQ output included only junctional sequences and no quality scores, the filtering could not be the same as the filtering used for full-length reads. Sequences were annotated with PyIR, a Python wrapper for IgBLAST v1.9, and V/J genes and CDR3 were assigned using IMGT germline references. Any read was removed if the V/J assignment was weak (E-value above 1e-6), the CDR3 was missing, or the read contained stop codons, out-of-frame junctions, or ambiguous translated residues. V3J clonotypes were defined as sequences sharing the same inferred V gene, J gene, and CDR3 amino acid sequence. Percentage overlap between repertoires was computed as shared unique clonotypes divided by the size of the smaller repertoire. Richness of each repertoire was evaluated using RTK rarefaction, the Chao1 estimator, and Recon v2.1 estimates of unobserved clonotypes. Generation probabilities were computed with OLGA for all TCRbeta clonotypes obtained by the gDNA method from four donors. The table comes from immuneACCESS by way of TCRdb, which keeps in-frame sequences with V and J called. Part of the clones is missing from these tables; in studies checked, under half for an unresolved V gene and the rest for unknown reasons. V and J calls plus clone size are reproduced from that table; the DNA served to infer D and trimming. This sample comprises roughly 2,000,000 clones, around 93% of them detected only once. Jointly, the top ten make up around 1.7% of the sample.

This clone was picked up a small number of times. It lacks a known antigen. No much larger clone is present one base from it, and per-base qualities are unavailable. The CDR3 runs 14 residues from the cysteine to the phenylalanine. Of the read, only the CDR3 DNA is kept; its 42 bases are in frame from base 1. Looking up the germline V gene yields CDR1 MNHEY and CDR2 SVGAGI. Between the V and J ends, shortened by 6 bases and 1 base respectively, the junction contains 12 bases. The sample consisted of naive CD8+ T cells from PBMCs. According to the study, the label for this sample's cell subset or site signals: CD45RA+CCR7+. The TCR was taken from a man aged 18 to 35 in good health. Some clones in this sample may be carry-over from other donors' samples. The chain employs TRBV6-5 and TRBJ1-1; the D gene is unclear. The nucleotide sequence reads TGTGCCAGCAGCACACTTCGGGCGAACACTGAAGCTTTCTTT. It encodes CASSTLRANTEAFF.